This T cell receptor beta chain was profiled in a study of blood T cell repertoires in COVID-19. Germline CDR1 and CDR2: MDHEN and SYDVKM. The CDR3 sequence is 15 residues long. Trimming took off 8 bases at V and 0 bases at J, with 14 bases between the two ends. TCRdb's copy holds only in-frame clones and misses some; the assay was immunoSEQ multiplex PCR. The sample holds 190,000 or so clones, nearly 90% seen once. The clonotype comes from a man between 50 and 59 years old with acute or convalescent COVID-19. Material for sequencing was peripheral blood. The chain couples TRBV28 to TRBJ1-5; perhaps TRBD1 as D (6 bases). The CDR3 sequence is CASLGTRYSNQPQHF. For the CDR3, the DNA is TGTGCCAGCTTAGGGACACGGTATAGCAATCAGCCCCAGCATTTT. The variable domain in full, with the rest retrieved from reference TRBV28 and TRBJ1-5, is DVKVTQSSRYLVKRTGEKVFLECVQDMDHENMFWYRQDPGLGLRLIYFSYDVKMKEKGDIPEGYSVSREKKERFSLILESASTNQTSMYLCASLGTRYSNQPQHFGDGTRLSIL.